One and the same sample provided the 21 T cell receptor beta chains below, sequenced in a study of blood T cell repertoires in COVID-19. Only in-frame clones appear in the TCRdb table, and some are missing; sequencing was by immunoSEQ multiplex PCR. The sample has some 140,000 clones; approximately 85% are singletons. Sequencing was performed on peripheral blood. Every receptor here comes from a man in his sixties with COVID-19, enrolled during active disease.

V gene TRBV19 combines with J gene TRBJ1-6; D is undetermined. The length of the CDR3 is 15 residues. V was clipped by 5 bases and J by 4 bases, with 12 bases between them. Germline CDR1 reads LNHDA; CDR2 reads SQIVND (reference sequence). In DNA form, the CDR3 reads TGTGCCAGTAGTTCGGCAGGCTATTATAATTCACCCCTCCACTTT. Translation gives CASSSAGYYNSPLHF. Full variable domain (remainder filled in from reference TRBV19 and TRBJ1-6): DGGITQSPKYLFRKEGQNVTLSCEQNLNHDAMYWYRQDPGQGLRLIYYSQIVNDFQKGDIAEGYSVSREKKESFPLTVTSAQKNPTAFYLCASSSAGYYNSPLHFGNGTRLTVT.

The V call is TRBV27, the J call TRBJ1-5, with 9 bases that match TRBD1. Germline CDR1 is MNHEY and CDR2 is SMNVEV (reference sequence). The CDR3 spans 13 residues. Germline trimming cut 6 bases from V and 7 bases from J; bases unmatched to any gene: 4. CDR3 bases: TGTGCCAGCAGGACAGGGGGTGGACAGCCCCAGCATTTT. It yields the protein CASRTGGGQPQHF.

The chain couples TRBV12-3 or TRBV12-4 to TRBJ2-3; unclear D gene. V lost 8 bases and J 2 bases, leaving 11 bases between the germline ends. The CDR3 has 13 residues. CDR3 DNA sequence: TGTGCCAGCCGTCTAGACTCCACAGATACGCAGTATTTT. Its protein is CASRLDSTDTQYF.

This chain connects TRBV29-1 to TRBJ1-1, with D hard to call. This CDR3 region has 11 residues. V was cut by 7 bases and J by 1 base, with 7 bases left in between. Germline CDR1 and CDR2: SQVTM and ANQGSEA. The CDR3 nucleotides are TGCAGCGCAACAAGGAACACTGAAGCTTTCTTT. Translating gives CSATRNTEAFF.

V and J are TRBV6-5 and TRBJ2-3; 13 bases agree with TRBD2. CDR3 size: 15 residues. V lost 6 bases and J lost 4; bases outside the gene matches: 4. The germline V gene encodes CDR1 MNHEY and CDR2 SVGAGI. CDR3 DNA sequence: TGTGCCAGCAGGCAACTAGCGGGGGGGGCAGATACGCAGTATTTT. It yields the protein CASRQLAGGADTQYF.

The table lists this clone with a count of one. The chain recombines TRBV19 with TRBJ1-1, with D perhaps matching TRBD1 (6 bases). This CDR3 is 14 amino acids long. The ends were cut back, 4 bases at V and 4 bases at J, with 13 bases in the middle. From germline, CDR1 is LNHDA and CDR2 SQIVND (reference sequence). This CDR3 reads CASSTGEGSTEAFF. In DNA, the CDR3 is TGTGCCAGTAGTACAGGGGAGGGAAGCACTGAAGCTTTCTTT.

The genes are TRBV7-6 and TRBJ1-2, with D possibly matching TRBD1 (5 bases). This CDR3 spans 15 amino acids. Germline CDR1 is SGHVS and CDR2 is FNYEAQ. With 1 base removed from V and 2 bases from J, the gap between germline ends came to 11 bases. The CDR3 coding sequence is TGTGCCAGCAGCTTAGAAGACAGAAGCAACTATGGCTACACCTTC. It encodes CASSLEDRSNYGYTF.

CDR3 sequence reads: CASSSSSGTSGRGGTQYF. The DNA of the CDR3 is TGTGCCAGCTCATCCTCCTCCGGGACTAGCGGGAGGGGAGGTACGCAGTATTTT. The chain couples TRBV18 to TRBJ2-3, with 16 bases that match TRBD2. The CDR3 sequence is 18 residues long. Germline values: CDR1 KGHSH, CDR2 LQKENI. Trimming cost V 5 bases and J 8 bases; bases outside gene matches: 13.

The chain links TRBV28 to TRBJ1-2; 9 nucleotides line up with TRBD1. The V gene's germline CDR1 is MDHEN and CDR2 SYDVKM. Unmatched junction bases numbered 4, after V lost 5 bases and J lost 0 bases. This CDR3 comprises 15 residues. The CDR3 bases are TGTGCCAGCAGTGAAAGGACAGGGGCTAACTATGGCTACACCTTC. Its translation: CASSERTGANYGYTF.

This chain links TRBV6-1 with TRBJ1-2, with no clear D. V lost 3 bases and J 4 bases, leaving 9 bases between the germline ends. Germline CDR1 MNHNS, CDR2 SASEGT. CDR3 size: 13 residues. This chain's CDR3 is CASSDSLPYGYTF. The CDR3 DNA follows: TGTGCCAGCAGTGATTCCCTCCCCTATGGCTACACCTTC.

Worth noting for this clone: One end of the junction does not line up with germline, which may come from a read error. V is TRBV5-8 and J is TRBJ2-1; TRBD2 might be the D (5 bases). The germline V gene has CDR1 SGHTS and CDR2 YDEGEE. The CDR3 consists of 12 residues. The CDR3, as DNA: TGTGCCAGCAGCTTGGCTAGCTCTTATGGGATCTTC. Amino acids: CASSLASSYGIF.

The rearrangement uses TRBV4-3 and TRBJ1-3; D perhaps matches TRBD1 (5 bases). Trimming removed 0 bases at V and 2 bases at J, with 8 bases between. The germline gives CDR1 LGHNA, CDR2 YSLEER. This CDR3 comprises 15 residues. This CDR3 reads CASSQDGGTGNTIYF. The CDR3 region has the DNA TGCGCCAGCAGCCAAGATGGGGGGACTGGAAACACCATATATTTT.

The chain has TRBV3-1 (or the pseudogene TRBV3-2) and TRBJ1-5, with 7 bases aligning to TRBD1. Germline V gene sequence: CDR1 LGHDT, CDR2 YNNKEL (reference sequence). CDR3 length equals 15 residues. Trimming at V came to 4 bases and at J to 3 bases, leaving 6 bases not matched to a gene. CDR3: CASSRKGANNQPQHF. In nucleotides, the CDR3 is TGTGCCAGCAGCCGAAAGGGGGCCAACAATCAGCCCCAGCATTTT.

V and J are TRBV2 and TRBJ2-5; 7 bases fit TRBD2. Germline CDR1 SNHLY, CDR2 FYNNEI. Germline trimming cut 7 bases from V and 5 bases from J; bases unmatched to any gene: 7. The CDR3 covers 13 residues. The CDR3 region is CASTEGLVETQYF. CDR3 nucleotides: TGTGCCAGCACCGAAGGACTAGTGGAGACCCAGTACTTC.

This clone is a singleton in its sample. The rearrangement links TRBV7-8 to TRBJ2-2; 13 bases align to TRBD2. Trimming removed 2 bases from V and 9 bases from J; junction bases left unmatched: 9. Germline V gene data show CDR1 as SGHVS and CDR2 as FQNEAQ. This CDR3 is built from 17 residues. The chain's CDR3 is CASSLSLTSGGPWELFF. In DNA form, the CDR3 reads TGTGCCAGCAGCTTATCCCTGACTAGCGGGGGGCCTTGGGAGCTGTTTTTT.

CDR3 protein: CSVDPKENYGYTF. The CDR3 region has the DNA TGCAGCGTTGATCCCAAGGAGAACTATGGCTACACCTTC. This chain joins TRBV29-1 and TRBJ1-2; D uncertain. V lost 3 bases and J lost 2, with 10 bases in between. The CDR3 runs to 13 residues. In germline, CDR1 is SQVTM, CDR2 ANQGSEA.

V is TRBV11-3 and J is TRBJ1-5; 7 bases map to TRBD1. The CDR3 has 14 residues. CDR1 is SGHNT and CDR2 is YENEEA in the germline V gene. The J segment lost 2 bases and the V segment lost 6 bases, leaving 4 bases of the junction unmatched. CDR3 DNA: TGTGCCAGCAGGTACAGGGGAGGCAATCAGCCCCAGCATTTT. Amino acid sequence: CASRYRGGNQPQHF.

The chain employs TRBV2 and TRBJ2-2; TRBD1 matches 8 bases. The V gene end was trimmed by 10 bases and the J gene end by 5 bases; junction bases not matched to a gene: 6. The V gene's germline CDR1 is SNHLY and CDR2 FYNNEI. CDR3 length: 13 amino acids. In DNA form, the CDR3 reads TGTGCCATTCCAGGGGGCGCAACCGGGGAGCTGTTTTTT. It is translated as CAIPGGATGELFF.

The chain employs TRBV5-5 and TRBJ2-7, with TRBD1 matching over 7 bases. Germline V lookup: CDR1 SGHKS, CDR2 YYEKEE (reference sequence). Trimming took 0 bases from V and 2 from J; bases not matched to a gene: 2. The CDR3 covers 14 residues. CDR3 residues: CASSLARGTYEQYF. In nucleotides, the CDR3 is TGTGCCAGCAGCTTGGCCAGGGGGACCTACGAGCAGTACTTC.

The chain combines TRBV2 with TRBJ2-7; D is possibly TRBD1 (5 bases). This CDR3 has 13 residues. Trimming took off 6 bases at V and 2 bases at J, with 11 bases between the two ends. Germline CDR1 reads SNHLY; CDR2 reads FYNNEI. CDR3 region: CASRRRVTYEQYF. The CDR3 DNA sequence: TGTGCCAGCAGGCGCAGGGTTACCTACGAGCAGTACTTC.

The genes are TRBV5-5 and TRBJ2-5, with D unresolved. The CDR3 extends over 13 amino acids. The V end lost 1 base, the J end lost 5 bases, and 9 bases lay between the germline ends. Germline V gene data show CDR1 as SGHKS and CDR2 as YYEKEE (reference sequence). The CDR3 DNA follows: TGTGCCAGCAGCTTGCTGGCACCGGAGACCCAGTACTTC. This sequence encodes CASSLLAPETQYF.